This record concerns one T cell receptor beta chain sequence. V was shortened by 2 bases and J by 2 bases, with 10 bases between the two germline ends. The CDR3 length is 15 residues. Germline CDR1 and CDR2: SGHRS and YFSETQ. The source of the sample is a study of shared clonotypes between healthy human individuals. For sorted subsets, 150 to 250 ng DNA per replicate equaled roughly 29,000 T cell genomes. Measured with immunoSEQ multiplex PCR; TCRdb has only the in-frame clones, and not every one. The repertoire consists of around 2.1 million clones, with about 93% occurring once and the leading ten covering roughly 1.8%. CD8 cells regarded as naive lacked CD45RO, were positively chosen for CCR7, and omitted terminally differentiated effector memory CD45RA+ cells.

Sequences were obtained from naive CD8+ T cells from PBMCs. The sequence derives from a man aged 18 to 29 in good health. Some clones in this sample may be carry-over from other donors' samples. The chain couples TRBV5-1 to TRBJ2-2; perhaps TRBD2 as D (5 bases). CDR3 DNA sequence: TGCGCCAGCAGCTTAAATCGGGGAAACACCGGGGAGCTGTTTTTT. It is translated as CASSLNRGNTGELFF.